This T cell receptor (beta chain) was sequenced in a study of cytomegalovirus exposure and HLA in healthy donors. Study-level background: Among the approximately 380 donors who were genotyped, roughly 86% fell in the genetic ancestry cluster that is associated with self-reported Caucasian donors. Study-level findings and limits: Later analysis demonstrated an association between a missense DCLRE1C variant and TCR beta V- and J-gene trimming.

Germline loops: CDR1 KGHSH, CDR2 LQKENI. Unmatched junction bases numbered 18, after V lost 3 bases and J lost 9 bases. The CDR3 consists of 18 residues. On this clone itself: Its target is not known.

The PCR employed 60 Vbeta primers together with 13 Jbeta primers. Produced via immunoSEQ multiplex PCR; TCRdb's table is partial and in-frame only. Counted here are some 130,000 clones, 80% occurring once; the ten biggest clones make up over 2%. Sequencing input: PBMCs. The V call is TRBV18, the J call TRBJ2-7, with 12 bases fitting TRBD2. The sequence came from a man aged 25 to 40 in good health and CMV-seronegative. The CDR3 region has the DNA TGTGCCAGCTCACCCTCGCCCATGAGACTAGCGGGAGTTACCGGGCAGTACTTC. Amino acids: CASSPSPMRLAGVTGQYF.